This T cell receptor beta chain was sequenced during a study of a mutant IDH1 vaccine in newly diagnosed glioma. Study in general: Vaccination began 4-6 weeks post radiotherapy alone, or with temozolomide cycles. Treated patients had a mean age of around 40 years and a sex split that was around 60% male and 37.5% female. Antecedent treatment encompassed radiotherapy, temozolomide, or their combination; the majority received both. General study results and limits: It seemed that pseudoprogression was not linked to changes in the top peripheral T cell clonotypes.

On this clone: Its antigen is currently unknown.

The time point denotes: week 23, last vaccination. Every vaccination contained 300 ug of the mutant IDH1 20-mer peptide and was paired with topical imiquimod. Using immunoSEQ multiplex PCR, the repertoire was profiled, and TCRdb retains in-frame clones only, with some absent. The data show 35,000 to 50,000 clones, 84% seen once. The sample here was PBMCs, taken from a glioma patient whose treatment included an IDH1 peptide vaccine. The TCR sequence derives from a woman between 18 and 29 years old with glioma. Some clones in this sample may be carry-over from other donors' samples.

The CDR3 region is CASSQFLGQGNSYEQYF. The DNA for the CDR3 is TGTGCCAGCAGCCAATTCCTGGGACAGGGGAATTCCTACGAGCAGTACTTC. J is TRBJ2-7 and V is TRBV4-2, with 10 bases matching TRBD1. Trimming removed 2 bases from V and 1 base from J; junction bases left unmatched: 8. Germline V gene sequence: CDR1 LGHNA, CDR2 YNFKEQ. The CDR3 is 17 amino acids.